This T cell receptor (beta chain) appears in the sequencing data of a study of cytomegalovirus exposure and HLA in healthy donors. The overall study: Early released data comprised about 84 million unique TCRs from HLA-typed donors. General study results and limits: Among the most significant clusters, several appeared linked to common viral pathogens in a later analysis. The authors considered a cluster of highly shared sequence variants likely to be a sequencing artifact. Most TCR sequences showed up rarely, but some public TCRs showed up in many donors.

In the PCR, 60 Vbeta and 13 Jbeta primers were used. Using immunoSEQ multiplex PCR, the repertoire was profiled, and TCRdb retains in-frame clones only, with some absent. The top ten hold about 6% of the sample, which has roughly 66,000 clones, about 80% seen once. With respect to this clone: The antigen remains undetermined.

With V trimmed by 0 bases and J by 7 bases, 10 bases remained unmatched. CDR3 length: 19 amino acids. CDR1 LGHNA and CDR2 YSLEER come from the germline V gene. J is TRBJ2-2 and V is TRBV4-3, with 14 bases that match TRBD2. Sequenced: PBMCs. The clonotype was recovered from a man aged 45 to 65 in good health and CMV-seronegative. The CDR3 reads CASSQEMVGLAGGGGELFF. In DNA form, the CDR3 reads TGCGCCAGCAGCCAAGAAATGGTCGGACTAGCGGGAGGTGGCGGGGAGCTGTTTTTT.